Listed below are T cell receptor beta chains from one sample, sequenced in a study of T cells in narcolepsy. Profiling relied on immunoSEQ multiplex PCR, and the TCRdb table lists in-frame clones only, not all of them. In the table there are tens of thousands of clones, 92% of which are singletons. The sequenced sample consisted of CD45RA- memory CD4+ T cells from PBMCs. The origin of the receptors is a human donor with narcolepsy. Each CDR3 is given with its conserved first and last residue. D genes are given only for firm matches. Some rows have no size entry. The others give once, few or many, or a class for an expanded clone.

d_gene	v_gene	j_gene	abundance	CDR3nt	CDR3aa
TRBD2	TRBV7-9	TRBJ2-3	-	TGTGCCAGCAGCTTATTGACTAGCGGGAGCCAATGGGATACGCAGTATTTT	CASSLLTSGSQWDTQYF
TRBD2	TRBV6-1	TRBJ2-1	-	TGTGCCAGCAGTCCCGGGACTAGCCGCTACAATGAGCAGTTCTTC	CASSPGTSRYNEQFF
TRBD2	TRBV9	TRBJ2-7	-	TGTGCCAGCAGCGCCGGGACTAGCGGGGGGGGACGGGAGCAGTACTTC	CASSAGTSGGGREQYF
-	TRBV2	TRBJ2-7	few	TGTGCCAGCAGCGTTCAGGGGAACTACGAGCAGTACTTC	CASSVQGNYEQYF
-	TRBV6-5	TRBJ2-7	-	TGTGCCAGCAGTTCGCAGGGGACTGCCCGATACGAGCAGTACTTC	CASSSQGTARYEQYF
-	TRBV6-5	TRBJ2-5	-	TGTGCCAGCAGTAGGACAGAGTCCCAAGAGACCCAGTACTTC	CASSRTESQETQYF
-	TRBV30	TRBJ1-5	-	TGTGCCTGGAGTGTACAGGGCAATCAGCCCCAGCATTTT	CAWSVQGNQPQHF
-	TRBV18	TRBJ2-2	-	TGTGCCAGCTCACCAGTGGTCGGCTCCAGGGCCGGGGAGCTGTTTTTT	CASSPVVGSRAGELFF
-	TRBV5-1	TRBJ2-7	-	TGCGCCAGCAGCTTCGGCGGATTACCTGCCTACGAGCAGTACTTC	CASSFGGLPAYEQYF
-	TRBV5-6	TRBJ2-5	-	TGTGCCAGCAGCTTGTTTGAGACCCAGTACTTC	CASSLFETQYF
-	TRBV19	TRBJ2-5	-	TGTGCCAGTATGGGCTTGAGGGAGGGGGATAGGCTGTACTTC	CASMGLREGDRLYF
TRBD2	TRBV29-1	TRBJ2-7	-	TGCAGCGTTGCCCAGCAAGCGGGAGGAATCGAGCAGTACTTC	CSVAQQAGGIEQYF
-	TRBV25-1	TRBJ2-7	-	TGTGCCAGCAGTGGACAGAACTACGAGCAGTACTTC	CASSGQNYEQYF
-	TRBV11-2	TRBJ2-2	-	TGTGCCAGCAGGGGACCGCCGGCGACCGGGGAGCTGTTTTTT	CASRGPPATGELFF
-	TRBV11-1	TRBJ2-3	-	TGTGCCAGCAGCTTAGACGGCTGGGGGGATACGCAGTATTTT	CASSLDGWGDTQYF
TRBD1	TRBV7-9	TRBJ1-1	-	TGTGCCAGCAGACCCCCCTCGCGGGACAGGGGGCGCGTTGTCGCTGAAGCTTTCTTT	CASRPPSRDRGRVVAEAFF
TRBD1	TRBV6-5	TRBJ1-1	-	TGTGCCAGCTTGTCTTCACAGGGGGGCACTGAAGCTTTCTTT	CASLSSQGGTEAFF
TRBD1	TRBV5-1	TRBJ2-7	-	TGCGCCAGCAGCTTCGACCAACTCGGGACAGGTTACGAGCAGTACTTC	CASSFDQLGTGYEQYF
-	TRBV9	TRBJ2-1	-	TGTGCCAGCAGCTCCTCCTCGTCAGTCTCCTACAATGAGCAGTTCTTC	CASSSSSSVSYNEQFF
TRBD1	TRBV28	TRBJ1-5	-	TGTGCCAGCAGTCCACGCCGGGACAGGGGTTATCAGCCCCAGCATTTT	CASSPRRDRGYQPQHF
-	TRBV11-3	TRBJ1-1	-	TGTGCCAGCAGCTTAGGGGACGGAGAGAACACTGAAGCTTTCTTT	CASSLGDGENTEAFF
-	TRBV6-1	TRBJ1-2	-	TGTGCCAGCAGTGGGAATAGGATCCGCTTC	CASSGNRIRF
TRBD1	TRBV27	TRBJ2-5	-	TGTGCCAGTTCGACGCGACAGGGGCAAGAGACCCAGTACTTC	CASSTRQGQETQYF
TRBD2	TRBV5-1	TRBJ2-1	-	TGCGCCAGCGGGAGGGAAACCCACAATGAGCAGTTCTTC	CASGRETHNEQFF
-	TRBV29-1	TRBJ2-4	-	TGCAGCGTTGAGAGTCCAGCCCAAGACATTCAGTACTTC	CSVESPAQDIQYF
-	TRBV5-1	TRBJ2-3	-	TGCGCCAGCAGCGAAGAGGATACGCAGTATTTT	CASSEEDTQYF
-	TRBV29-1	TRBJ1-4	-	TGCAGCGTTGGGGTCGAGGGTCGAAAACTGTTTTTT	CSVGVEGRKLFF
-	TRBV5-4	TRBJ2-6	-	TGTGCCAGCAGCTTGGGGTACTCGACAGGGGCCAACGTCCTGACTTTC	CASSLGYSTGANVLTF
TRBD1	TRBV15	TRBJ2-1	once	TGTGCCACCAGCAGAGAAGGGGGCGCGGGTCAGGGTGAGCAGTTCTTC	CATSREGGAGQGEQFF
-	TRBV2	TRBJ2-6	-	TGTGCCAGCAGGGACGCAAATTTAGCTGGGGCCAACGTCCTGACTTTC	CASRDANLAGANVLTF
TRBD1	TRBV30	TRBJ1-1	-	TGTGCCTGGAGAAAACAGGGGGCGAACACTGAAGCTTTCTTT	CAWRKQGANTEAFF
-	TRBV4-3	TRBJ2-7	-	TGCGCCCTCCGATTGGACCCTGGCTACGAGCAGTACTTC	CALRLDPGYEQYF
-	TRBV19	TRBJ2-7	-	TGTGCCAGTAGTACCCGCCGGACTTCTAGGGAAGCCTACGAGCAGTACTTC	CASSTRRTSREAYEQYF
TRBD1	TRBV10-3	TRBJ1-1	-	TGTGCCATCTCGACAGGGCCTGTTGAAGCTTTCTTT	CAISTGPVEAFF
TRBD1	TRBV11-2	TRBJ1-2	-	TGTGCCAGCAGCCTGGGACAGCGTCTCTATGGCTACACCTTC	CASSLGQRLYGYTF
-	TRBV29-1	TRBJ2-1	-	TGCAGCGCCGGGTACCCCTCTCAAGGAACCAATGAGCAGTTCTTC	CSAGYPSQGTNEQFF
-	TRBV5-1	TRBJ2-3	-	TGCGCCAGCAGCTTGGCAGTGGGCTACCCAGATACGCAGTATTTT	CASSLAVGYPDTQYF
TRBD2	TRBV7-6	TRBJ2-1	-	TGTGCCAGCAGCTTATATGGGACTAACAATAGGGGAGAGCAGTTCTTC	CASSLYGTNNRGEQFF
TRBD2	TRBV11-2	TRBJ2-7	-	TGTGCCAGCATCGTAAAGGGAGGGTTAGGGCAGTACTTC	CASIVKGGLGQYF